This T cell receptor (beta chain) was sequenced during a study of response to subunit inactivated influenza vaccine. The CDR3 contains 15 residues. The germline V and J ends were trimmed by 7 bases and 1 base, with 15 bases remaining between them. Germline loops: CDR1 MGHRA, CDR2 YSYEKL. TCRdb re-derived calls from the RT-PCR reads in MiXCR, one entry per CDR3 protein. The top ten clones hold 5.5% to 7% of a sample with roughly 700,000 distinct CDR3 sequences, approximately 15% of them seen once. Source: PBMCs from blood, taken roughly 15 days before vaccination. This TCR was recovered from a man aged 45 to 65 who received an inactivated influenza vaccine. The V and J genes are TRBV4-1 and TRBJ2-3; either TRBD1 or TRBD2 may fit D (5 bases each). The DNA for the CDR3 is TGCGCCAGCAACACTGAGGGGTTCGGCACAGATACGCAGTATTTT. Translation: CASNTEGFGTDTQYF.